A selection of T cell receptor beta chains follows, all from one sample in a study of T cells in Graves' hyperthyroidism and ophthalmopathy. One entry per CDR3 protein results from TCRdb running MiXCR on the multiplex PCR reads. The profile shows about 150,000 distinct CDR3 sequences, around 21% of them singletons. The source material was blood. All receptors come from a woman in her fifties or sixties with Graves' hyperthyroidism that later progressed to Graves' ophthalmopathy. Each CDR3 is given with its conserved first and last residue. Rows may omit the clone size; those that give it use once, few, many or a size class.

TRBV5-1 many CASSSGQGVEQYF
TRBV27 many CASSLDRLLGPQHF
TRBV5-1 many CASSLGLAGATSEETQYF
TRBV6-5 . CASSYDGRPNTEAFF
TRBV4-1 . CASSHPGRNQPQHF
TRBV20-1 . CSANLAGGGPETQYF
TRBV9 many CASSLGGQHEKLFF
TRBV12-3/TRBV12-4 many CASRRLFSSGSTGELFF
TRBV11-2 many CASSWSANTEAFF
TRBV10-1 . CASSDIPRDTTNEKLFF
TRBV2 many CASTPRTGKNIQYF
TRBV5-1 . CASSLEAAGPYNEQFF